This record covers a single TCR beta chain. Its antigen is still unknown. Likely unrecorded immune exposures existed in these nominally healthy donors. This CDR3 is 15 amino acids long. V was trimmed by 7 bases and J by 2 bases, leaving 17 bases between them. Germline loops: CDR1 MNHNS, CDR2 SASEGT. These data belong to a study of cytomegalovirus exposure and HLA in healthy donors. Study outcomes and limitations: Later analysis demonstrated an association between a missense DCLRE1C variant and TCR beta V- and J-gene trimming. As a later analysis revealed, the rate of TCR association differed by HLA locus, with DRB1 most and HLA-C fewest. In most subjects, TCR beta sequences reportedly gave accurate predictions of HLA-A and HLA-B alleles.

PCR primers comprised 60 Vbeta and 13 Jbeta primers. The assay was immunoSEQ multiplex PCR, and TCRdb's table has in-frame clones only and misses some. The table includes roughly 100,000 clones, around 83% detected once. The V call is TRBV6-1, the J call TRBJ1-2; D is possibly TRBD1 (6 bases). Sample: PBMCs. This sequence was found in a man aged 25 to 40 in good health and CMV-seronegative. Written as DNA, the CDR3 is TGTGCCAGCACCTACGCCGGGACAAACAACTATGGCTACACCTTC. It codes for CASTYAGTNNYGYTF.